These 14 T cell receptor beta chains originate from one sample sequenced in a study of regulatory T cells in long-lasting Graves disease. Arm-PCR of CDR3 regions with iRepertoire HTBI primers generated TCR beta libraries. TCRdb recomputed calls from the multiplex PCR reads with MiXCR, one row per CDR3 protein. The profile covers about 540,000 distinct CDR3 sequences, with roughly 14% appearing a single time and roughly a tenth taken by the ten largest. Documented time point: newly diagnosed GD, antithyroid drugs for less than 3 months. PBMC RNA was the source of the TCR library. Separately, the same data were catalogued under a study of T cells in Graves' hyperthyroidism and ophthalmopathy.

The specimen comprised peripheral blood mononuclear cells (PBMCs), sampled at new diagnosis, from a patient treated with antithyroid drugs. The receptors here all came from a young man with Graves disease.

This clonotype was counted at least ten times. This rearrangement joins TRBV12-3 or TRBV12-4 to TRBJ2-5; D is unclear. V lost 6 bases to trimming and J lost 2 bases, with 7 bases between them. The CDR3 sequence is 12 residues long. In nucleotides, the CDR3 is TGTGCCAGCAGGACAAGGCAAGAGACCCAGTACTTC. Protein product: CASRTRQETQYF.

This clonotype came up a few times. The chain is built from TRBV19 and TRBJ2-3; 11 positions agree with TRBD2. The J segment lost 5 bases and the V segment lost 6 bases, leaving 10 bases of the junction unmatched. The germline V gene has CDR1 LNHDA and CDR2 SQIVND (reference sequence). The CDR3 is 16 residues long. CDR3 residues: CASRDPSGRFEDTQYF. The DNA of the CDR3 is TGTGCCAGTAGGGACCCTAGCGGGAGGTTTGAAGATACGCAGTATTTT. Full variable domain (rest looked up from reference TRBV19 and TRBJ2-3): DGGITQSPKYLFRKEGQNVTLSCEQNLNHDAMYWYRQDPGQGLRLIYYSQIVNDFQKGDIAEGYSVSREKKESFPLTVTSAQKNPTAFYLCASRDPSGRFEDTQYFGPGTRLTVL.

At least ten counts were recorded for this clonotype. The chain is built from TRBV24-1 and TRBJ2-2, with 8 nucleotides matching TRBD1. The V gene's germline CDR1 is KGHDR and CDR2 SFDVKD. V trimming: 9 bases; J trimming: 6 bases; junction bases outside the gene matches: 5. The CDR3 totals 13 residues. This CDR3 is CATEDRVPGELFF. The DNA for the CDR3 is TGTGCCACCGAGGACAGGGTCCCCGGGGAGCTGTTTTTT.

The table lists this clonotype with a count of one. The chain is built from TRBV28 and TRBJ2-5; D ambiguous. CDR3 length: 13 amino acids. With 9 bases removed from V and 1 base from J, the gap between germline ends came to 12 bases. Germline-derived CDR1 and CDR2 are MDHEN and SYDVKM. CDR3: CASQVLGQETQYF. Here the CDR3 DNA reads TGTGCCAGTCAGGTCTTGGGCCAAGAGACCCAGTACTTC.

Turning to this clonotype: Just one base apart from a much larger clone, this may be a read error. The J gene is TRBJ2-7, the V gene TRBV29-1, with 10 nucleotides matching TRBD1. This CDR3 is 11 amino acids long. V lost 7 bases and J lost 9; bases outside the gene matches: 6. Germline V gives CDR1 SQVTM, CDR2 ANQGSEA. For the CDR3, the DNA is TGCAGCGCCGGGACAGGGGTTGTGCAGTACTTC. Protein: CSAGTGVVQYF.

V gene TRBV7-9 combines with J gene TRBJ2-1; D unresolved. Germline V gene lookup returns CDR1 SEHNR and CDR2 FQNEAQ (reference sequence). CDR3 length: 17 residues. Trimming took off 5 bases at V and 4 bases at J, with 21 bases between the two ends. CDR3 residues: CASSPNRRQTPYNEQFF. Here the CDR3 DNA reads TGTGCCAGCAGCCCAAATCGGCGTCAAACACCGTACAATGAGCAGTTCTTC.

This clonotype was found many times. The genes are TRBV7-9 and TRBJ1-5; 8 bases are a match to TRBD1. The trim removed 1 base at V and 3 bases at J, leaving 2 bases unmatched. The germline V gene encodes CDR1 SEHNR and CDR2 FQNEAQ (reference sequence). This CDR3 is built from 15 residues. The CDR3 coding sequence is TGTGCCAGCAGCTTAGGGACAGGGCACAATCAGCCCCAGCATTTT. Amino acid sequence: CASSLGTGHNQPQHF. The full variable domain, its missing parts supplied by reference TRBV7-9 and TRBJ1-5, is DTGVSQNPRHKITKRGQNVTFRCDPISEHNRLYWYRQTLGQGPEFLTYFQNEAQLEKSRLLSDRFSAERPKGSFSTLEIQRTEQGDSAMYLCASSLGTGHNQPQHFGDGTRLSIL.

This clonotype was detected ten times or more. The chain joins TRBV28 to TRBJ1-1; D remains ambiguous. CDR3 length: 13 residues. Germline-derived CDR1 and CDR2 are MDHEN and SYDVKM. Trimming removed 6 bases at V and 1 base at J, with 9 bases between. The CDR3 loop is CASSFNKNTEAFF. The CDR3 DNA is TGTGCCAGCAGCTTCAACAAGAACACTGAAGCTTTCTTT.

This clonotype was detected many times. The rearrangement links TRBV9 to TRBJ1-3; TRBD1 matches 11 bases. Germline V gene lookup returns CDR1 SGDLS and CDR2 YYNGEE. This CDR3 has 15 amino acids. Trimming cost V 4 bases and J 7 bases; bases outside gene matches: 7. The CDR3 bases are TGTGCCAGCAGCCCCCGGACAGGGGGCAGGAACACCATATATTTT. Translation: CASSPRTGGRNTIYF.

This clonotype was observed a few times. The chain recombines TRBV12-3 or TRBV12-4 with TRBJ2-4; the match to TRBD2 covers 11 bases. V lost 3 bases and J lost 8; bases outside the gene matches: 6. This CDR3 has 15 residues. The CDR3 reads CASSFASGRRYIQYF. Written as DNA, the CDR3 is TGTGCCAGCAGTTTCGCTAGCGGGAGGAGATACATTCAGTACTTC.

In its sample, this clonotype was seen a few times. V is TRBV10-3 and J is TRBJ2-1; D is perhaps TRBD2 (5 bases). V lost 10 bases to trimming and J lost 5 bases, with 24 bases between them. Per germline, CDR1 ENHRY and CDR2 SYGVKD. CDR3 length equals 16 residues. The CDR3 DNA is TGTGCCACCCAGACTAAGCGCGTACTAGTAAACAATGAGCAGTTCTTC. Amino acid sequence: CATQTKRVLVNNEQFF.

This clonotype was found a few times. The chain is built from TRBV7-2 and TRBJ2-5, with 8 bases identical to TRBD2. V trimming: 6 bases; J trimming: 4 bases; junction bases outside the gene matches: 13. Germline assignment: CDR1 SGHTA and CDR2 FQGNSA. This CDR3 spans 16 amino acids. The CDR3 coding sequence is TGTGCCAGCAGTTCAAGCGGGAGCCTCGGGGGAGAGACCCAGTACTTC. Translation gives CASSSSGSLGGETQYF.

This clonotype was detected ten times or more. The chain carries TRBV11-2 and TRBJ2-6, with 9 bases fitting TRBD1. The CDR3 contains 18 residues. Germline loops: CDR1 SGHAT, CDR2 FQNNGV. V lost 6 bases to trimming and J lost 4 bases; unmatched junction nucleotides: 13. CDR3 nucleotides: TGTGCCAGCAGTTTTCGAGACAGGGGGGCTCTGGGGGCCAACGTCCTGACTTTC. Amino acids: CASSFRDRGALGANVLTF.

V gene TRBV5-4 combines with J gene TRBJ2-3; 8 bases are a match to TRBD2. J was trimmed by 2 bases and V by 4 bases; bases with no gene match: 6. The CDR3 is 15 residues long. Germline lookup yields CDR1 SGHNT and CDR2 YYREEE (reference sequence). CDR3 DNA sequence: TGTGCCAGCAGCCGGGGGACTAGGGACACAGATACGCAGTATTTT. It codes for CASSRGTRDTDTQYF.